The 27 T cell receptor beta chains below all came from one sample that was sequenced in a study of response to subunit inactivated influenza vaccine. From the RT-PCR reads, TCRdb called clonotypes with MiXCR, one entry per CDR3 protein. This sample has about 500,000 distinct CDR3 sequences, with less than 7.5% found just once. This specimen consisted of PBMCs from blood, obtained less than 30 months after vaccination. Every receptor here comes from a man between 50 and 69 years old who received an inactivated influenza vaccine.

The chain recombines TRBV6-1 with TRBJ1-1; D not certain. CDR3 size: 14 residues. V was cut by 2 bases and J by 4 bases, with 11 bases left in between. Germline-derived CDR1 and CDR2 are MNHNS and SASEGT. The CDR3 sequence: CASSENGGITEAFF. The CDR3 coding sequence is TGTGCCAGCAGTGAAAACGGAGGGATCACTGAAGCTTTCTTT.

The J gene is TRBJ2-1, the V gene TRBV29-1, with D possibly TRBD2 on 6 matching bases. Looked up from germline, CDR1 is SQVTM and CDR2 is ANQGSEA. The CDR3 contains 15 residues. V was cut by 5 bases and J by 6 bases, with 20 bases left in between. The CDR3: CSVTFWGTLSNEQFF. The CDR3 nucleotides are TGCAGCGTTACATTCTGGGGGACTTTGAGCAATGAGCAGTTCTTC.

V and J are TRBV3-1 and TRBJ2-5, with 11 bases identical to TRBD2. The CDR3 runs 18 residues. The V and J ends lost 4 bases and 1 base, in that order; junction bases with no gene match: 11. Germline-derived CDR1 and CDR2 are LGHDT and YNNKEL (reference sequence). In nucleotides, the CDR3 is TGTGCCAGCAGCCCCGACTTAACTAGCGGGGGCTTCCAAGAGACCCAGTACTTC. Its protein is CASSPDLTSGGFQETQYF.

CDR3 bases: TGTGCCAGCAGTTTTGGAGGGGGCTGGAATGAGCAGTTCTTC. Translating gives CASSFGGGWNEQFF. The rearrangement uses TRBV12-3 or TRBV12-4 and TRBJ2-1; TRBD1 might be the D (7 bases). The CDR3 totals 14 residues. Trimming removed 3 bases from V and 7 bases from J, with 13 bases in between.

This clonotype was recorded many times. The J gene is TRBJ1-1, the V gene TRBV20-1, with unresolved D. The CDR3 spans 12 residues. CDR1 and CDR2 (germline): DFQATT, SNEGSKA (reference sequence). Here the CDR3 DNA reads TGCAGCTGCCAGCAGATACACACTGAAGCTTTCTTT. As protein: CSCQQIHTEAFF.

The chain has TRBV6-1 and TRBJ1-1, with D perhaps matching TRBD1 (6 bases). CDR3 length: 14 amino acids. V lost 6 bases to trimming and J lost 2 bases, with 13 bases between them. The V gene's germline CDR1 is MNHNS and CDR2 SASEGT. The DNA for the CDR3 is TGTGCCAGCAGCTCCCCCAGGGGCAACACTGAAGCTTTCTTT. As protein: CASSSPRGNTEAFF.

This clonotype has only a few counts. The chain recombines TRBV6-2 or TRBV6-3 with TRBJ2-1; D assignment may be TRBD1 or TRBD2 (5 bases each). This CDR3 is built from 17 residues. Germline CDR1 is MNHEY and CDR2 is SVGEGT. V dropped 5 bases and J dropped 8 bases, with 25 bases sitting between them. CDR3 sequence reads: CASSPKVGSGRADEQFF. In nucleotides, the CDR3 is TGTGCCAGCAGTCCCAAGGTTGGGTCAGGGAGAGCGGATGAGCAGTTCTTC.

V usage is TRBV4-3 and J usage is TRBJ1-6, with D possibly being TRBD1 (5 bases). In germline, CDR1 is LGHNA, CDR2 YSLEER. CDR3 length equals 15 residues. V shed 3 bases and J shed 6 bases, with 12 bases lying between them. CDR3: CASSQYDSFNSPLHF. As DNA, the CDR3 is TGCGCCAGCAGCCAGTATGACAGCTTTAATTCACCCCTCCACTTT.

This clonotype was seen more than once but under ten times. This rearrangement joins TRBV21-1 to TRBJ2-5; the table gives TRBD1 as D, unverified against the DNA. TRBV21-1 is classified as a pseudogene. This CDR3 comprises 14 residues. CDR3 in DNA: TGTGCCAGAACTCCTTGGGACATCCAAGAGACCCAGTACTTC. It yields the protein CARTPWDIQETQYF.

This clonotype was seen ten or more times. The V and J genes are TRBV5-6 and TRBJ2-7; D is possibly TRBD1 (5 bases). Germline CDR1 reads SGHDT; CDR2 reads YYEEEE. This CDR3 spans 14 amino acids. With 4 bases removed from V and 0 bases from J, the gap between germline ends came to 11 bases. The CDR3 reads CASSIQVSSYEQYF. The CDR3 DNA is TGTGCCAGCAGCATACAGGTGTCCTCCTACGAGCAGTACTTC.

This clonotype came up many times. The chain recombines TRBV27 with TRBJ2-5; the D gene is possibly TRBD2 (6 bases). V was cut by 4 bases and J by 5 bases, with 11 bases left in between. The germline V gene has CDR1 MNHEY and CDR2 SMNVEV (reference sequence). There are 13 residues in the CDR3. CDR3 sequence: CASSWGEQETQYF. DNA of the CDR3: TGTGCCAGCAGTTGGGGGGAGCAGGAGACCCAGTACTTC.

This clonotype was seen more than once but under ten times. This chain joins TRBV10-3 and TRBJ2-7; D is perhaps TRBD1 (5 bases). CDR3 length: 14 residues. V dropped 3 bases and J dropped 2 bases, with 11 bases sitting between them. Germline assignment: CDR1 ENHRY and CDR2 SYGVKD. The chain's CDR3 is CAISDVGRTYEQYF. The DNA of the CDR3 is TGTGCCATCAGTGACGTGGGGCGGACCTACGAGCAGTACTTC.

The V call is TRBV20-1, the J call TRBJ1-2; 7 nucleotides agree with TRBD1. V lost 5 bases and J lost 3; bases outside the gene matches: 6. Looked up from germline, CDR1 is DFQATT and CDR2 is SNEGSKA (reference sequence). This CDR3 has 13 residues. As DNA, the CDR3 is TGCAGTGCTTCGATCGGGACAGACTATGGCTACACCTTC. The encoded protein is CSASIGTDYGYTF.

This clonotype was seen a few times. This rearrangement joins TRBV6-5 to TRBJ2-3; 9 nucleotides align to TRBD2. This CDR3 has 17 residues. CDR1 is MNHEY and CDR2 is SVGAGI in the germline V gene. Trimming removed 4 bases from V and 1 base from J; junction bases left unmatched: 9. DNA for the CDR3: TGTGCCAGCAGTTTTTCACGTAGCGGGAGCGGCACAGATACGCAGTATTTT. The encoded protein is CASSFSRSGSGTDTQYF.

This clonotype was seen many times. This chain connects TRBV20-1 to TRBJ2-7; D tentatively reads TRBD1 or TRBD2 (5 bases each). CDR1 is DFQATT, CDR2 SNEGSKA, per germline (reference sequence). The CDR3 sequence is 14 residues long. The CDR3 DNA reads as TGCAGCGCGACCCTACCGGGACGAACCTACGAGCAGTACTTC. Protein: CSATLPGRTYEQYF.

This clonotype was seen only a few times. V gene TRBV9 combines with J gene TRBJ2-7; D unresolved. The CDR3 contains 15 residues. V was cut by 4 bases and J by 6 bases, with 20 bases left in between. In germline, CDR1 is SGDLS, CDR2 YYNGEE. DNA for the CDR3: TGTGCCAGCAGCCCAAAGACAACGACTTCGGGCGAGCAGTACTTC. Its protein is CASSPKTTTSGEQYF. The whole variable domain, remainder taken from reference TRBV9 and TRBJ2-7, is DSGVTQTPKHLITATGQRVTLRCSPRSGDLSVYWYQQSLDQGLQFLIQYYNGEERAKGNILERFSAQQFPDLHSELNLSSLELGDSALYFCASSPKTTTSGEQYFGPGTRLTVT.

This clonotype was seen at least ten times. The V gene is TRBV2, the J gene TRBJ2-7, with TRBD2 matching over 14 bases. CDR1 SNHLY and CDR2 FYNNEI come from the germline V gene. Trimming cost V 4 bases and J 4 bases; bases outside gene matches: 3. This CDR3 has 15 amino acids. Here the CDR3 reads CASSAGLAGAYEQYF. CDR3 nucleotides: TGTGCCAGCAGTGCGGGACTAGCGGGAGCTTACGAGCAGTACTTC.

Ten or more counts support this clonotype. The chain links TRBV10-3 to TRBJ2-5, with 10 positions matching TRBD2. J gave up 5 bases and V 3 bases, and 9 bases lay outside the gene matches. The CDR3 spans 16 residues. Looked up from germline, CDR1 is ENHRY and CDR2 is SYGVKD. The CDR3 spells CAISDASGRALETQYF. The CDR3 coding sequence is TGTGCCATCAGTGATGCTAGCGGGAGAGCGTTGGAGACCCAGTACTTC.

CDR3 nucleotides: TGTGCCAGCAGTCAGGAGGGGATCACCGGGGAGCTGTTTTTT. Protein product: CASSQEGITGELFF. The chain has TRBV12-3 or TRBV12-4 and TRBJ2-2; the D gene is possibly TRBD2 (6 bases). With 5 bases removed from V and 4 bases from J, the gap between germline ends came to 11 bases. This CDR3 comprises 14 residues.

This clonotype was seen more than once but under ten times. The rearrangement joins TRBV7-9 to TRBJ1-2; no firm D call. Germline CDR1 reads SEHNR; CDR2 reads FQNEAQ (reference sequence). V lost 1 base to trimming and J lost 3 bases, with 12 bases between them. CDR3 length equals 15 residues. The CDR3 is CASSLDPYRHYGYTF. CDR3 nucleotides: TGTGCCAGCAGCTTAGATCCCTACCGGCACTATGGCTACACCTTC.

This chain joins TRBV20-1 and TRBJ2-3, with D unclear. The germline gives CDR1 DFQATT, CDR2 SNEGSKA (reference sequence). V was pared by 4 bases and J by 0 bases, with 8 bases between. The CDR3 runs to 13 residues. The CDR3 loop is CSAKKASTDTQYF. The CDR3 region has the DNA TGCAGTGCTAAAAAGGCGAGCACAGATACGCAGTATTTT.

The CDR3 reads CASSPSKRSGANVLTF. The CDR3 DNA is TGTGCCAGCTCACCATCGAAGAGATCTGGGGCCAACGTCCTGACTTTC. The V call is TRBV18, the J call TRBJ2-6; D is ambiguous. This CDR3 has 16 residues. Trimming pared 2 bases from V and 1 base from J, leaving 9 bases between. CDR1 is KGHSH and CDR2 is LQKENI in the germline V gene.

This clonotype was detected many times. The chain employs TRBV5-1 and TRBJ2-3; TRBD2 matches at 10 bases. With V trimmed by 3 bases and J by 3 bases, 4 bases remained unmatched. The CDR3 is made up of 15 amino acids. Looked up from germline, CDR1 is SGHRS and CDR2 is YFSETQ. The CDR3 nucleotides are TGCGCCAGCAGCTGGAGCGGGAGGGCTACAGATACGCAGTATTTT. Residues: CASSWSGRATDTQYF.

This clonotype was counted between two and nine times. The chain has TRBV6-5 and TRBJ1-4; 7 bases are shared with TRBD1. J gave up 4 bases and V 2 bases, and 7 bases lay outside the gene matches. The germline V gene has CDR1 MNHEY and CDR2 SVGAGI. The CDR3 contains 16 residues. The CDR3 region is CASSYQGQPINEKLFF. CDR3 DNA: TGTGCCAGCAGTTACCAGGGACAGCCTATTAATGAAAAACTGTTTTTT.

This sequence joins TRBV4-1 and TRBJ2-1, with 11 positions matching TRBD2. Germline trimming cut 3 bases from V and 4 bases from J; bases unmatched to any gene: 5. The CDR3 runs to 16 residues. CDR1 is MGHRA and CDR2 is YSYEKL in the germline V gene. The CDR3 reads CASSHVAGGPYNEQFF. The CDR3 region has the DNA TGCGCCAGCAGCCACGTAGCGGGGGGGCCTTACAATGAGCAGTTCTTC.

This clonotype was detected many times. The V and J genes are TRBV16 and TRBJ1-2; the D gene is possibly TRBD1 (5 bases). With 2 bases removed from V and 4 bases from J, the gap between germline ends came to 8 bases. Germline V gene sequence: CDR1 KGHSY, CDR2 FQNENV. The CDR3 totals 13 residues. The CDR3 DNA sequence: TGTGCCAGCAGCCAAGTCCAGGGCTATGGCTACACCTTC. This gives the protein CASSQVQGYGYTF.

V gene TRBV6-1 combines with J gene TRBJ1-1; tentative D call: TRBD1 (6 bases). The CDR3 extends over 14 amino acids. Germline V gene data show CDR1 as MNHNS and CDR2 as SASEGT. V shed 3 bases and J shed 2 bases, with 10 bases lying between them. The CDR3 spells CASSEWGGNTEAFF. For the CDR3, the DNA is TGTGCCAGCAGTGAGTGGGGGGGCAACACTGAAGCTTTCTTT.